The rows below give T cell receptor beta chains drawn from one sample of a study of early T cells in non-severe SARS-CoV-2 infection. TCRdb called the 5' RACE reads again in MiXCR, with one record for every CDR3 protein. Here the sample spans 45,000 or so distinct CDR3 sequences, almost 7.5% being singletons. Material for sequencing was whole blood. All receptors come from an adult who was a healthcare worker with PCR-confirmed SARS-CoV-2 infection or an uninfected control (not recorded which). Each CDR3 is given with its conserved first and last residue. The D gene is left open where the match is weak. Rows give clone size only sometimes, using once, few, many, or a class for an expanded clone.

v_gene	d_gene	len	abundance	j_gene	CDR3nt	CDR3aa
TRBV6-2/TRBV6-3	TRBD2	17	-	TRBJ2-1	TGTGCCAGCACCCTAGAAGTAGCGGGGGGGCGATACAATGAGCAGTTCTTC	CASTLEVAGGRYNEQFF
TRBV6-6	-	12	-	TRBJ2-7	TGTGCCAGCAGCCAGGAGGGGGTAGAGCAGTACTTC	CASSQEGVEQYF
TRBV28	TRBD1	14	-	TRBJ2-1	TGTGCCAGCATCAAAGGGGGACAGGGGAATGAGCAGTTCTTC	CASIKGGQGNEQFF
TRBV5-6	TRBD1	14	few	TRBJ1-1	TGTGCCAGCAGCTCGACAGGGAAGGGGGCTGAAGCTTTCTTT	CASSSTGKGAEAFF
TRBV7-9	-	14	-	TRBJ2-5	TGTGCCGCTAGCCGCGGGGGCTTCCAAGAGACCCAGTACTTC	CAASRGGFQETQYF
TRBV29-1	TRBD2	12	many	TRBJ2-5	TGCAGCGTTTCCAGCGGGGAGGGGACCCAGTACTTC	CSVSSGEGTQYF
TRBV20-1	-	13	few	TRBJ1-6	TGCAGTGCCACAGCGCGTTTACCCTCACCCCTCCACTTT	CSATARLPSPLHF
TRBV28	-	16	many	TRBJ1-6	TGTGCCAGCAGTTTGGGAGCCGCGGGGGTCGGTTCACCCCTCCACTTT	CASSLGAAGVGSPLHF
TRBV6-6	TRBD1	12	-	TRBJ2-7	TGTGCCATTGCGGACAGGGGCTACGAGCAGTACTTC	CAIADRGYEQYF
TRBV6-5	-	16	-	TRBJ1-3	TGTGCCAGCAGTTACTCGTTTGAGGCCTCTGGAAACACCATATATTTT	CASSYSFEASGNTIYF